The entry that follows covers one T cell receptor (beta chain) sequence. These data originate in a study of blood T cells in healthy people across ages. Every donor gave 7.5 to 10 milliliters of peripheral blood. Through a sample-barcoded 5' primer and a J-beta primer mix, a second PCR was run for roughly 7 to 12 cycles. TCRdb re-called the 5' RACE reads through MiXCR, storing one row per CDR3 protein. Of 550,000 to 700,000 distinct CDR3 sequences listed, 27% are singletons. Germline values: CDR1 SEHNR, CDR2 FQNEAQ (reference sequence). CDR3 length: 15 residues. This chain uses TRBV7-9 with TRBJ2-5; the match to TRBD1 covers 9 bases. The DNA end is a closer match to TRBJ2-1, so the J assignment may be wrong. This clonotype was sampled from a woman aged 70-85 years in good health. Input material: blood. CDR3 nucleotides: TGTGCCAGCAGCTTCCAACAGGGGGCGAACAATGAGCAGTTCTTC. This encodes CASSFQQGANNEQFF.